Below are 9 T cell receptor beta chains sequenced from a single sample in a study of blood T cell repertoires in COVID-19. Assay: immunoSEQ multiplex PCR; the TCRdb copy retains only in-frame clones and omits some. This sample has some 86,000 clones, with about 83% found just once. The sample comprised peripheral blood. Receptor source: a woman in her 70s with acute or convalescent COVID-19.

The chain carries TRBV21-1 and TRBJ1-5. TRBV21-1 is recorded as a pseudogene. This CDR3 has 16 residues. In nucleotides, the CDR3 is TGTGCCAGCAGCAAACGGCGCGAGGGGGGGGATCAGCCCCAGCATTTT. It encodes CASSKRREGGDQPQHF.

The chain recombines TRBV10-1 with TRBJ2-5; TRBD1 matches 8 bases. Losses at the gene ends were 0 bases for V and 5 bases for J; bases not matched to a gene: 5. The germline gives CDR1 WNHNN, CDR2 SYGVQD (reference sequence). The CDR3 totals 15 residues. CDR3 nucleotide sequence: TGCGCCAGCAGTGAGTCGAAGACAGGGGAGGAGACCCAGTACTTC. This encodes CASSESKTGEETQYF.

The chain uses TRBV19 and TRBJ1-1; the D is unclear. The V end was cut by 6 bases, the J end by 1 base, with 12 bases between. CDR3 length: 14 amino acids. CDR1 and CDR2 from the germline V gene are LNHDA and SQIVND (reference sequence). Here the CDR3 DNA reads TGTGCCAGTAGGCCCCCGACTGAGAACACTGAAGCTTTCTTT. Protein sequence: CASRPPTENTEAFF.

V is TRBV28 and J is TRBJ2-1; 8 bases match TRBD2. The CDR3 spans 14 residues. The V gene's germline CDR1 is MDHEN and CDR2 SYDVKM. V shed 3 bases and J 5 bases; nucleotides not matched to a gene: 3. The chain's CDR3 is CASSFMRGDNEQFF. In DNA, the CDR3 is TGTGCCAGCAGTTTCATGCGGGGGGACAATGAGCAGTTCTTC.

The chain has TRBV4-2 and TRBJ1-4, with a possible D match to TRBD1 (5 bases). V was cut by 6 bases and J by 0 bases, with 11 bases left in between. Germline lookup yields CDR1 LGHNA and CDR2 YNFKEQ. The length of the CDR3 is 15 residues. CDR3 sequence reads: CASRRDSATNEKLFF. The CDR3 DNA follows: TGTGCCAGCAGGAGGGACTCTGCAACTAATGAAAAACTGTTTTTT.

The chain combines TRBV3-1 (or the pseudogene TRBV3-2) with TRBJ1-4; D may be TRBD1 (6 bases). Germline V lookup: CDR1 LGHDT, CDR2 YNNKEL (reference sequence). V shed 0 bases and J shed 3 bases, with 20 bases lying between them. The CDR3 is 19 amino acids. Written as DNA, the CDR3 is TGTGCCAGCAGCCAAGATCCGGCAGGGGCCCTAGCGGCTAATGAAAAACTGTTTTTT. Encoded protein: CASSQDPAGALAANEKLFF.

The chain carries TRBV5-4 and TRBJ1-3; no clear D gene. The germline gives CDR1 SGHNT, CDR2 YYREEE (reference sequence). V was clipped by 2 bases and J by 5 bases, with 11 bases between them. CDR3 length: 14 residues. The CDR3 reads CASSFGGGRNTIYF. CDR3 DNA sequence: TGTGCCAGCAGCTTCGGCGGAGGGAGAAACACCATATATTTT.

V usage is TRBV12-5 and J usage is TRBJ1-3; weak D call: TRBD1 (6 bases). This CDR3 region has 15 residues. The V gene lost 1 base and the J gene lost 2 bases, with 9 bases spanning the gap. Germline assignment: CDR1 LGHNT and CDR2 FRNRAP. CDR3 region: CASGLGRTAGNTIYF. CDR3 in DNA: TGTGCTAGTGGTTTGGGAAGGACAGCTGGAAACACCATATATTTT.

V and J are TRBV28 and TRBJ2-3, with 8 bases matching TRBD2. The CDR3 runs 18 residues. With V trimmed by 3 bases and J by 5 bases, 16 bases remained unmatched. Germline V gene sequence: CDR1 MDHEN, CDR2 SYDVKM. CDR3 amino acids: CASSLRGGPPWVRDTQYF. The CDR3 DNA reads TGTGCCAGCAGTTTGCGCGGGGGGCCTCCGTGGGTCCGAGATACGCAGTATTTT.